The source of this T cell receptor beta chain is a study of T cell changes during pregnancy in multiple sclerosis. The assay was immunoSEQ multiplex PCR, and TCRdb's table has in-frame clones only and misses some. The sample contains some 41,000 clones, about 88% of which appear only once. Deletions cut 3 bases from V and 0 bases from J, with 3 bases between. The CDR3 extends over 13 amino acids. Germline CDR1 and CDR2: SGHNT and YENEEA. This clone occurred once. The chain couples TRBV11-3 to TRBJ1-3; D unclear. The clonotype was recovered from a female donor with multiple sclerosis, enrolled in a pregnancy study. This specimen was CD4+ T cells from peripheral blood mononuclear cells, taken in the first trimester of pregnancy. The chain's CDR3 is CASSLSSGNTIYF. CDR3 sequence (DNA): TGTGCCAGCAGCTTGAGCTCTGGAAACACCATATATTTT.